This T cell receptor beta chain was recorded in a study of naive and memory T cell subsets. Study-wide results and limits: The RNA method is potentially sensitive to activation and differentiation changes.

An oligonucleotide containing a UMI was ligated to the 3' end of TCR cDNA. Whole blood, approximately 2.3 ml, came from adult healthy volunteers. Only a few counts were recorded for this clonotype. The target antigen is unknown. Ligated cDNA underwent four rounds of PCR with nested alpha and beta constant region primers and SP2. Via MiXCR, TCRdb re-called the 5' RACE reads, giving one row per CDR3 protein. The repertoire holds about 62,000 distinct CDR3 sequences, under 10% seen once, with roughly a fifth in the top ten. The sequence was obtained from a female donor in good health.

CDR3 residues: CASSPGQTLNTGELFF. CDR3 DNA: TGTGCCAGCAGCCCGGGACAGACCTTGAACACCGGGGAGCTGTTTTTT. The chain recombines TRBV11-3 with TRBJ2-2; 7 bases fit TRBD1. The V gene's germline CDR1 is SGHNT and CDR2 YENEEA. The CDR3 length is 16 residues. Trimming at V came to 5 bases and at J to 1 base, leaving 7 bases not matched to a gene.